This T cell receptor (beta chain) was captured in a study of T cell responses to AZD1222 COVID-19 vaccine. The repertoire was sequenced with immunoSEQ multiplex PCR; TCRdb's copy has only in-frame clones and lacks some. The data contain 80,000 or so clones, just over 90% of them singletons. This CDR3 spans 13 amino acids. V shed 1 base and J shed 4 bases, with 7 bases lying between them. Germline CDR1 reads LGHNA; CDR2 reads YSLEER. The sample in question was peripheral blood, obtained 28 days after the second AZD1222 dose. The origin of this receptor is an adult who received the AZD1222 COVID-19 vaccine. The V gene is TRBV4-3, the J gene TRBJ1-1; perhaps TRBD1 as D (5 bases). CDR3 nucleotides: TGCGCCAGCAGCCAAGGCGGGGCCACTGAAGCTTTCTTT. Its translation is CASSQGGATEAFF.